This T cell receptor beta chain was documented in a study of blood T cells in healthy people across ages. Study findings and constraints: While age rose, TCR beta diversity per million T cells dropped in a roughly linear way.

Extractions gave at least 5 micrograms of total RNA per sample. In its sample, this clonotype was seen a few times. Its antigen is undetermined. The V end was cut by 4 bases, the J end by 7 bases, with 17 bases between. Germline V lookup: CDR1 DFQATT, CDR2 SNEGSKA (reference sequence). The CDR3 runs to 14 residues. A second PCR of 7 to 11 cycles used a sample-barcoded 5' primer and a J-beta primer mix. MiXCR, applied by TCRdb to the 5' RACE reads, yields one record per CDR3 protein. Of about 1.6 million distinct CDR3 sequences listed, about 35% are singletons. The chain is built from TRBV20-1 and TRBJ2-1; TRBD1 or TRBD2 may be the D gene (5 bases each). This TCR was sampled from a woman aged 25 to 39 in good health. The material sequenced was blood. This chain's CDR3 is CSATSRTRGNEQFF. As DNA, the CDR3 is TGCAGTGCTACCTCGAGGACGAGGGGTAATGAGCAGTTCTTC.